The 15 T cell receptor beta chains in this list originate from one sample, sequenced in a study of tumor and adjacent non-tumor tissue in lung cancer. A modified ARM-PCR protocol with three rounds of nested PCR amplified TCRbeta. TCRdb re-called the multiplex PCR reads through MiXCR, storing one row per CDR3 protein. The sample records approximately 75,000 distinct CDR3 sequences, about three quarters being singletons. This sample's RNA came from whole unsorted tissue. Sample: lung tumor tissue. The source of these receptors is a woman between 50 and 59 years old with non-small cell lung cancer.

This clonotype has only one observation. The rearrangement uses TRBV4-1 and TRBJ1-5, with no clear D. The CDR3 loop spans 15 amino acids. The germline CDR1 and CDR2 sequences are MGHRA and YSYEKL. The V end was cut by 10 bases, the J end by 6 bases, with 22 bases between. CDR3 protein: CANSQDELRRQPQHF. CDR3 DNA: TGCGCCAACAGTCAAGATGAACTACGGCGTCAGCCCCAGCATTTT.

This clonotype came up once. Because the CDR3 is missing its conserved closing phenylalanine or tryptophan, this is likely a read error. The DNA of the CDR3 is TGTGCAAGCAGAACCGGGAGCCTAGCGGGAAACAATGAGCAGTTCTCC. Translating it yields CASRTGSLAGNNEQFS. This chain links TRBV6-6 with TRBJ2-1; 9 nucleotides match TRBD2. The CDR3 consists of 16 residues. In germline, CDR1 is MNHNY, CDR2 SVGAGI (reference sequence).

CDR3 DNA sequence: TGTGCCAGCAGCTTCGCGGGAGTCCGGGGGACCCAGTACTTC. As protein: CASSFAGVRGTQYF. This rearrangement joins TRBV11-3 to TRBJ2-5, with TRBD2 matching 7 bases. CDR1 and CDR2 from the germline V gene are SGHNT and YENEEA. There are 14 residues in the CDR3. V lost 3 bases and J lost 7; bases outside the gene matches: 8.

The chain combines TRBV29-1 with TRBJ1-5, with TRBD1 identical over 8 bases. The CDR3 consists of 16 residues. Unmatched junction bases numbered 12, after V lost 8 bases and J lost 0 bases. Germline assignment: CDR1 SQVTM and CDR2 ANQGSEA. The CDR3 nucleotides read TGCAGCATACGAACCGGAACAGGGGGTAGCAATCAGCCCCAGCATTTT. Translated: CSIRTGTGGSNQPQHF.

The chain carries TRBV12-3 or TRBV12-4 and TRBJ1-1, with D uncertain. This CDR3 spans 14 amino acids. Trimming cost V 7 bases and J 4 bases, with 16 bases left between them. The CDR3 is CASKLDIGLTEAFF. DNA of the CDR3: TGTGCCAGCAAACTCGACATTGGACTCACTGAAGCTTTCTTT.

Regarding this clonotype: The CDR3 does not close with the conserved phenylalanine or tryptophan, likely indicating a read error. J is TRBJ2-3 and V is TRBV29-1; 10 positions match TRBD2. V shed 8 bases and J 4 bases; nucleotides not matched to a gene: 9. The CDR3 has 14 residues. Looked up from germline, CDR1 is SQVTM and CDR2 is ANQGSEA. CDR3 nucleotide sequence: TGCAGCATTTCTAGCGGGAGAGGGTCAGATACGCAGTATTAT. This gives the protein CSISSGRGSDTQYY.

A remark on this clonotype: Here the CDR3 omits its conserved ending phenylalanine or tryptophan, so a read error is the likely source. The chain links TRBV10-3 to TRBJ2-5, with D possibly being TRBD2 (6 bases). Trimming removed 6 bases from V and 3 bases from J, with 8 bases in between. The CDR3 has 12 residues. Germline CDR1 and CDR2: ENHRY and SYGVKD. CDR3: CAISPGEETQYS. DNA of the CDR3: TGTGCCATCAGCCCGGGGGAAGAGACCCAGTACTCC.

This clonotype was seen at least ten times. The chain recombines TRBV7-9 with TRBJ1-3, with TRBD1 as a possible D gene (5 bases). The CDR3 loop spans 16 amino acids. Trimming removed 8 bases from V and 2 bases from J, with 19 bases in between. Germline assignment: CDR1 SEHNR and CDR2 FQNEAQ (reference sequence). The CDR3 bases are TGTGCCAGCGACCTGCAGGGTCAAATCGCTGGAAACACCATATATTTT. This encodes CASDLQGQIAGNTIYF.

Regarding this clonotype: A junction end diverges from the germline sequence, so it may reflect a read error. This sequence joins TRBV5-5 and TRBJ2-5; a weak D match, TRBD2 (6 bases). The CDR3 has 16 amino acids. Germline CDR1 SGHKS, CDR2 YYEKEE (reference sequence). The CDR3 DNA reads as TGTGCTAGCAGAGCGACCGGGACTGGGGGTGCGGAGACCCAGTACTTC. Protein product: CASRATGTGGAETQYF.

Comment on this clonotype: This may arise from a read error, as a much more abundant clone is one base away. This chain uses TRBV2 with TRBJ2-5, with 7 bases fitting TRBD2. Germline V gene lookup returns CDR1 SNHLY and CDR2 FYNNEI. There are 14 residues in the CDR3. The CDR3 is CSSMEGSGLETQYF. CDR3 nucleotides: TGTTCCAGCATGGAAGGTAGCGGGTTAGAGACCCAGTACTTC.

V is TRBV6-6 and J is TRBJ1-5; perhaps TRBD1 as D (5 bases). The CDR3 sequence is 14 residues long. Trimming took 7 bases from V and 6 from J, leaving 16 bases between them. The germline V gene has CDR1 MNHNY and CDR2 SVGAGI (reference sequence). The CDR3 DNA reads as TGTGCCAGCAATGTCCAGGGCCAAATTCAGCCCCAGCATTTT. Its protein product is CASNVQGQIQPQHF.

Remarks on this clonotype: Compared with germline, one end of the junction differs, possibly owing to a read error. The chain carries TRBV4-2 and TRBJ2-7; tentative D call: TRBD2 (5 bases). Germline V gene sequence: CDR1 LGHNA, CDR2 YNFKEQ. The CDR3 is 16 residues long. CDR3 sequence: CASNQDETSGSCEQYF. CDR3 DNA sequence: TGCGCCAGCAACCAAGATGAGACAAGCGGATCCTGCGAGCAGTACTTC.

This chain connects TRBV6-6 to TRBJ1-6; a possible D gene is TRBD1 (5 bases). Trimming took off 5 bases at V and 13 bases at J, with 18 bases between the two ends. This CDR3 is built from 14 residues. CDR1 and CDR2 (germline): MNHNY, SVGAGI (reference sequence). The CDR3 DNA is TGTGCCAGCAGTCAAGGAGAGGGGTTTTCGCCCCTCCACTTT. Protein: CASSQGEGFSPLHF.

Note on this clonotype: One junction end does not reproduce the germline sequence, and a read error may be involved. This sequence joins TRBV6-6 and TRBJ2-1; D not resolved. Germline-derived CDR1 and CDR2 are MNHNY and SVGAGI (reference sequence). The CDR3 consists of 15 residues. CDR3 DNA sequence: TGTGTCAGCAACTTCGAGAGACCCCTCGGTAATGAGCAGTTCTTC. Translating gives CVSNFERPLGNEQFF.

J is TRBJ1-1 and V is TRBV6-5, with D perhaps matching TRBD1 (6 bases). The CDR3 totals 13 residues. V lost 10 bases and J 1 base, leaving 13 bases between the germline ends. The germline V gene has CDR1 MNHEY and CDR2 SVGAGI. CDR3: CATQTGTNTEAFF. CDR3 bases: TGTGCCACGCAGACAGGAACGAACACTGAAGCTTTCTTT.